The TCR gamma chain under discussion was sequenced for a study of Vδ1+ human thymocytes (dated 2018 in TCRdb). Notes on the research overall: mRNA-level TRG and TRD CDR3 repertoires of highly purified Vdelta1+ thymocytes from young children were characterised as a data resource. Earlier work had validated the multiplex-based CDR3 amplicon strategy against 5'RACE-based methods for generating CDR3 amplicons.

RNA extraction was carried out with the RNeasy mini kit, and reverse transcription was then done using Superscript III. Multiplex PCR was used to generate CDR3 amplicons, with pooled V-gene forward primers and a constant-region reverse primer carrying Illumina adaptor overhangs. After gel purification, the amplicons were indexed with Nextera index primers during eight to nine additional PCR cycles and then purified using AMPure XP beads. Libraries were sequenced on an Illumina MiSeq with paired-end 250 bp reads, dual indexing and around 22% PhiX spike-in. In the source study's methods: FastQC was used to quality check the reads, while ea-utils fastq-join merged the TRG read pairs. IMGT/HighV-QUEST was used to annotate the sequences, only productive sequences with an unambiguous V-gene assignment were kept, and clonotypes were defined as sequences sharing an identical CDR3 sequence. Downstream analysis used VDJtools 1.1.1, tcR 2.2.3, Treemap and vegan Shannon diversity in R 3.4.4. TCRdb reprocessed the public data with the CATT caller; entries with the same nucleotide sequence were combined afterwards. The V and J calls reflect TCRdb's pipeline rather than the authors' work. Counted in this sample were tens of thousands of gamma-chain clones; around 18% of them appeared once. 1.8% of the sample comes from the top ten.

About this clone itself: What antigen it recognizes has not been identified. No much larger clone is present one base from it, and per-base qualities are unavailable.

Here is what the overall study found, with its caveats: Although sort purity was high, roughly 20% of thymic TRD sequences were Vdelta2 (with a few Vdelta3), in contrast to the peripheral blood Vdelta1+ controls. Many TRG clonotypes were found to be shared between donors (up to roughly 7x10^3), whereas TRD repertoires were found to be essentially private (max about 100 shared). No clustering by age or sex was observed, so analyses did not stratify donors by these variables. Because unexpected Vdelta2 sequences could lead to misinterpretation of bulk repertoire data, the authors recommended using highly purified populations and validating at the single-cell level. Thymic TRG and TRD repertoires appeared highly polyclonal with Gaussian CDR3 length distributions, unlike oligoclonal peripheral blood repertoires.

Thymic samples were depleted of alphabeta T cells, then CD3+ TCRVdelta1+ TCRVdelta2- thymocytes were FACS-sorted. The purity of the sorted Vdelta1+ thymocytes was between 98% and 99.6%. The thymic specimens were obtained from fewer than ten paediatric patients, aged roughly 5 days to 15 months, who were having corrective cardiac surgery. Thymic tissue was dispersed and mononuclear cells isolated on a Histopaque-1077 density gradient. For staining, the antibodies used were anti-TCRVdelta1 clone TS8.2, anti-TCRVdelta2 clone B6, anti-CD3 clone HIT3a and anti-TCRalphabeta clone IP26. In the germline V gene (reference sequence), CDR1 corresponds to VTNTFY and CDR2 to YDVSTARD. Taken from cysteine to phenylalanine, the CDR3 has 15 residues. Only the CDR3 DNA is retained, 45 bases long and in frame from the first base.

The V and J genes are TRGV3 and TRGJP1. The last part of the DNA fits TRGJP better; the J call may be wrong. The sequence was obtained from a boy less than two years old who had congenital heart surgery. Input material: Vdelta1+ gamma-delta thymocytes from the thymus. The cell subset or site label on this specimen signifies: FACS-sorted CD3+ TCRalphabeta- TCRVdelta1+ TCRVdelta2- thymocytes. Read as DNA, the sequence is TGTGCCACCTGGGACGGATATACCACTGGTTGGTTCAAGGTATTT. Translated, this is CATWDGYTTGWFKVF.